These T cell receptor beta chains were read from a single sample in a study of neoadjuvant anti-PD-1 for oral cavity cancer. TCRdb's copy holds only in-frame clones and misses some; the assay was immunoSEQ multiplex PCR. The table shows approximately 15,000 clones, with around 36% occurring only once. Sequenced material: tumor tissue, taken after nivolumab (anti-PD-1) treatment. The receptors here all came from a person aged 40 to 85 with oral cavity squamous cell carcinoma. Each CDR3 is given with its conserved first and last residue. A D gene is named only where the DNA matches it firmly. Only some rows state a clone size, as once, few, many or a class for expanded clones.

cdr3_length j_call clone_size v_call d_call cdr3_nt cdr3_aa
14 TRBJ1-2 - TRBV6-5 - TGTGCCAGCAGTTACGCAGGGAAGGACTATGGCTACACCTTC CASSYAGKDYGYTF
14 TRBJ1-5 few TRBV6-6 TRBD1 TGTGCCAGCAGAAACAGGGGAGACAATCAGCCCCAGCATTTT CASRNRGDNQPQHF
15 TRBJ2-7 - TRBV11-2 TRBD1 TGTGCCAGCAGGCATCCCGGGACAGGGGGCTTCGAGCAGTACTTC CASRHPGTGGFEQYF
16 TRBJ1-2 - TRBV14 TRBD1 TGTGCCAGCAGCCTTTCACGTACCGGGACAGGTCGAGGCTACACCTTC CASSLSRTGTGRGYTF
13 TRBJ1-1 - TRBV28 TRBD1 TGTGCCAGCAGTATAAACAGGGGTACTGAAGCTTTCTTT CASSINRGTEAFF
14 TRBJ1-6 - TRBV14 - TGTGCCAGCAGCCAAGAAGTCGTGGGGTCACCCCTCCACTTT CASSQEVVGSPLHF
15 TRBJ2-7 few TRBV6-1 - TGTGCCAGCAGTGAAGCGCAGGGTAGCTCCTACGAGCAGTACTTC CASSEAQGSSYEQYF
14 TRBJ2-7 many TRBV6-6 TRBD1 TGTGCCAGCAGGATGAACAGGGGGCGCTACGAGCAGTACTTC CASRMNRGRYEQYF
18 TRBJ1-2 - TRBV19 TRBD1 TGTGCCAGTAGTATCCCGGGACAGGGGATAAAGTCTAACTATGGCTACACCTTC CASSIPGQGIKSNYGYTF
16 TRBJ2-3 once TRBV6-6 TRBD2 TGTGCCAGCAGCCTCGGACTAGCGGGGGGTACAGATACGCAGTATTTT CASSLGLAGGTDTQYF
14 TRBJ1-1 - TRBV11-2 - TGCGCCAGCAGCCAAGATCGGGGAGGAACTGAAGCTTTCTTT CASSQDRGGTEAFF
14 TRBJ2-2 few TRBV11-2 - TGTGCCAGCAGCAATAATGGGTACACCGGGGAGCTGTTTTTT CASSNNGYTGELFF
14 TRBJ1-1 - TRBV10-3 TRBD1 TGTGCCATCAGGCCCGACGGACAGGTAGCCTACGCTTTCTTT CAIRPDGQVAYAFF
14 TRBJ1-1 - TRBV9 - TGTGCCAGCAGCCCTAGAGGACGGCACACTGAAGCTTTCTTT CASSPRGRHTEAFF
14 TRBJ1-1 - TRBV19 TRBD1 TGTGCCAGTAGTACGACAGGGCTAAACACTGAAGCTTTCTTT CASSTTGLNTEAFF
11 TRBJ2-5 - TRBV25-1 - TGTGCCAGCAGTGATGCCGGGGCCCAGTACTTC CASSDAGAQYF
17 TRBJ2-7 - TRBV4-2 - TGTGCCAGCAGCCGCACGACCACAGGAGACGACTTCTACGAGCAGTACTTC CASSRTTTGDDFYEQYF